The table lists the clone carrying this T cell receptor beta chain with a few counts. What it recognizes is unknown. With 3 bases clipped from V and 12 bases from J, the junction kept 3 bases outside the gene matches. Germline V gene sequence: CDR1 SGHRS, CDR2 YFSETQ. The CDR3 spans 11 residues. Using a J-beta primer mix together with a sample-barcoded 5' primer, a second PCR was run for about 6 to 12 cycles. TCRdb recomputed calls from the 5' RACE reads with MiXCR, one row per CDR3 protein. Counted here are about 1.6 million distinct CDR3 sequences, approximately 32% occurring once; the ten biggest clones make up 10% to 12%. This record comes from a study of blood T cells in healthy people across ages. Overall study: T cells yielded about one barcoded beta molecule per two cells through template switching.

Findings of the study overall: Naive T cell percentage showed a strong correlation with the diversity of TCR beta. Estimated diversity that came from one million T cells was considered an underestimate.

The sequencing sample was made of blood. This TCR was recovered from a woman in her twenties or thirties in good health. This chain uses TRBV5-1 with TRBJ2-1; 7 bases match TRBD2. The CDR3 DNA follows: TGCGCCAGCAGCTCAGGGAGGGGGCAGTTCTTC. It translates to CASSSGRGQFF.